This T cell receptor beta chain was found in a study of shared clonotypes between healthy human individuals. The CDR3 is 15 amino acids. Between the trimmed V and J ends, which lost 3 bases and 5 bases, there was a span of 17 bases. The germline gives CDR1 GTSNPN, CDR2 SVGIG (reference sequence). Assay used: immunoSEQ multiplex PCR; TCRdb lists only in-frame clones, some missing. The sample includes 2 million to 2.5 million clones, around 95% of them seen just once. The chain combines TRBV30 with TRBJ2-1; TRBD2 might be the D (6 bases). Sequenced sample: naive CD4+ T cells sorted from blood. Subset specified: CD45RA+ positively selected. This sequence was found in a man between 18 and 29 years old in good health. CDR3 coding DNA: TGTGCCTGGAGCCTACTGGGGCGGGGTAACAATGAGCAGTTCTTC. Its translation is CAWSLLGRGNNEQFF.